This T cell receptor beta chain was documented in a study of T cell changes during pregnancy in multiple sclerosis. The CDR3 has 15 residues. J gave up 4 bases and V 0 bases, and 0 bases lay outside the gene matches. Germline V CDR1 and CDR2: MRHNA, SNTAGT. The repertoire was sequenced with immunoSEQ multiplex PCR; TCRdb's copy has only in-frame clones and lacks some. Here the sample spans tens of thousands of clones, 90% being singletons. This clone was counted a few times. Material: peripheral blood, obtained after pregnancy. The clonotype comes from a female donor in good health, enrolled as a control in a pregnancy study. The chain recombines TRBV6-4 with TRBJ2-2, with TRBD2 identical over 9 bases. This chain's CDR3 is CASSDSSGGTGELFF. CDR3 bases: TGTGCCAGCAGTGACTCTAGCGGGGGCACCGGGGAGCTGTTTTTT.